Sequencing of this TCR beta chain was carried out in a study of control samples from healthy donors and cancer patients. Between the trimmed V and J ends, which lost 4 bases and 0 bases, there was a span of 16 bases. The CDR3 length is 18 residues. TCRdb's copy holds only in-frame clones and misses some; the assay was immunoSEQ multiplex PCR. Of roughly 52,000 clones detected, 95% to 96% appear once; the ten largest clones hold 1.5% to 2%. Sequencing was performed on blood. The receptor's source is a woman between 25 and 40 years old in good health. This chain links TRBV23-1 with TRBJ2-6; a possible D gene is TRBD1 (6 bases). TRBV23-1 is assigned to the ORF class and has an uncertain function. DNA of the CDR3: TGCGCCAGCAGTCTCTCTGACAGGAAAATCTCTGGGGCCAACGTCCTGACTTTC. This codes for CASSLSDRKISGANVLTF.